The clone carrying this T cell receptor (beta chain) was seen ten or more times. CDR1 and CDR2 from the germline V gene are SQVTM and ANQGSEA. This CDR3 has 13 residues. Trimming cost V 4 bases and J 0 bases, with 9 bases left between them. This sample's time point: patch test 1, 2 weeks after DPC sensitization. Stated treatment: therapeutic diphenylcyclopropenone sensitization with weekly scalp DPC. This sample stems from a study of human T cells and chemical hapten exposure. Each cDNA molecule in the library carried unique molecular identifiers. TCRdb ran MiXCR on the RACE reads and lists one entry per CDR3 protein. The profile covers roughly 160,000 distinct CDR3 sequences, with approximately 15% appearing a single time and less than 2% taken by the ten largest.

The TCR was taken from a woman aged 30 to 39 with alopecia areata. Some clones in this sample may be carry-over from other donors' samples. The chain links TRBV29-1 to TRBJ1-1, with D uncertain. Specimen: whole blood, collected in connection with sensitization to the hapten diphenylcyclopropenone (DPC). The CDR3 sequence is CSVGGRLNTEAFF. The CDR3 DNA sequence: TGCAGCGTTGGAGGCCGGTTGAACACTGAAGCTTTCTTT.